Listed below are T cell receptor beta chains from one sample, sequenced in a study of PD-L1 blockade in urothelial cancer. TCRdb's copy holds only in-frame clones and misses some; the assay was immunoSEQ multiplex PCR. The repertoire holds around 66,000 clones, with 88% as singletons. This sample comprised PBMCs, obtained around atezolizumab (anti-PD-L1) treatment. The receptors here all came from a man in his sixties with urothelial cancer. The CDR3 runs from the conserved cysteine through the conserved F or W. D genes are given only for firm matches. Not every row has a clone size; where given, it reads once, few, many or a size class.

TRBJ1-1,TRBV6-5,NA,NA,CASSYSNLGAREAFF,TGTGCCAGCAGTTACTCGAATCTGGGCGCGCGAGAAGCTTTCTTT
TRBJ2-2,TRBV7-3,NA,NA,CASSLQSGAFSTGELFF,TGTGCCAGCAGCCTTCAGTCAGGGGCCTTTTCCACCGGGGAGCTGTTTTTT
TRBJ2-3,TRBV5-1,NA,NA,CASSSSQGTSTDTQYF,TGCGCCAGCAGCTCCAGCCAGGGTACTAGCACAGATACGCAGTATTTT
TRBJ1-5,TRBV30,TRBD1,NA,CAWSVRRTGSNQPQHF,TGTGCCTGGAGTGTAAGGAGGACAGGAAGCAATCAGCCCCAGCATTTT
TRBJ2-3,TRBV7-7,TRBD2,NA,CASSFRLAGGGTDTQYF,TGTGCTAGCAGCTTCCGACTAGCGGGAGGGGGCACAGATACGCAGTATTTT
TRBJ1-1,TRBV7-9,NA,NA,CASSPKTGSIGEAFF,TGTGCCAGCAGCCCAAAGACCGGGTCTATCGGTGAAGCTTTCTTT
TRBJ2-2,TRBV21-1,NA,NA,CASSKRRPGGTNTGELFF,TGTGCCAGCAGCAAACGCCGACCGGGGGGGACGAACACCGGGGAGCTGTTTTTT
TRBJ1-4,TRBV19,NA,NA,CAGINRVATNEKLFF,TGTGCCGGGATTAACAGGGTTGCAACTAATGAAAAACTGTTTTTT
TRBJ1-3,TRBV13,NA,once,CASSLAPARKGSGNTIYF,TGTGCCAGCAGCTTAGCCCCTGCGCGGAAGGGGTCTGGAAACACCATATATTTT
TRBJ1-4,TRBV7-2,NA,NA,CASSLGMAGPVEKLFF,TGTGCCAGCAGCTTAGGAATGGCGGGGCCGGTCGAAAAACTGTTTTTT
TRBJ2-3,TRBV11-3,NA,NA,CASSQGGDTDTQYF,TGTGCCAGCTCCCAAGGGGGGGACACAGATACGCAGTATTTT
TRBJ1-2,TRBV7-2,NA,NA,CASSFTPNYGYTF,TGTGCCAGCAGCTTTACACCCAACTATGGCTACACCTTC
TRBJ2-7,TRBV19,NA,NA,CASSSGGSEQYF,TGTGCCAGTAGTAGCGGCGGATCCGAGCAGTACTTC
TRBJ2-5,TRBV6-1,NA,once,CASTPLWGAGETQYF,TGTGCCAGCACCCCCCTCTGGGGCGCAGGAGAGACCCAGTACTTC
TRBJ1-1,TRBV13,TRBD1,NA,CASSPRPGTVEAFF,TGTGCCAGCAGCCCACGACCCGGGACAGTTGAAGCTTTCTTT
TRBJ1-5,TRBV7-9,NA,once,CASSPGSNQPQHF,TGTGCCAGCAGCCCGGGGAGCAATCAGCCCCAGCATTTT
TRBJ2-3,TRBV5-6,TRBD2,NA,CASSLRGAGAPTQYF,TGTGCCAGCAGCTTGAGGGGAGCGGGGGCCCCTACGCAGTATTTT
TRBJ2-3,TRBV6-5,NA,NA,CASTRTSTDTQYF,TGTGCCAGCACAAGGACTAGCACAGATACGCAGTATTTT
TRBJ2-7,TRBV9,TRBD2,NA,CASSKNQGERGDEQYF,TGTGCCAGCAGCAAAAATCAGGGCGAGCGGGGGGACGAGCAGTACTTC
TRBJ2-1,TRBV11-3,NA,NA,CASSLDMRQQFF,TGTGCCAGCAGCTTAGATATGAGGCAGCAGTTCTTC
TRBJ2-5,TRBV11-3,TRBD2,NA,CASSLGTSGGQETQYF,TGTGCCAGCAGCCTGGGGACTAGCGGGGGGCAAGAGACCCAGTACTTC
TRBJ1-1,TRBV7-9,NA,NA,CASSSAGRRVTEAFF,TGTGCCAGCAGCTCAGCCGGGCGGCGGGTCACTGAAGCTTTCTTT
TRBJ2-1,TRBV10-1,TRBD2,NA,CASSERLLGLAGDNEQFF,TGCGCCAGCAGTGAGAGACTTCTCGGACTAGCGGGAGACAATGAGCAGTTCTTC
TRBJ2-7,TRBV18,NA,NA,CASSPPAGRSYEQYF,TGTGCCAGCTCACCCCCGGCAGGCCGCTCCTACGAGCAGTACTTC
TRBJ1-5,TRBV5-1,NA,once,CASSQGQANQPQHF,TGCGCCAGCAGCCAGGGACAAGCCAATCAGCCCCAGCATTTT
TRBJ2-2,TRBV19,TRBD1,NA,CASRGGQYETGELFF,TGTGCCAGTAGAGGGGGACAGTATGAGACCGGGGAGCTGTTTTTT
TRBJ1-2,TRBV5-1,NA,NA,CASSSPGVSGYTF,TGCGCCAGCAGCTCCCCAGGGGTGAGTGGCTACACCTTC
TRBJ2-3,TRBV5-1,TRBD1,NA,CASTREGGQGVTDTQYF,TGCGCCAGCACGCGAGAGGGGGGACAGGGGGTCACAGATACGCAGTATTTT
TRBJ2-5,TRBV5-1,NA,NA,CASSWTLRYQETQYF,TGCGCCAGCAGCTGGACTCTCAGGTACCAAGAGACCCAGTACTTC
TRBJ2-5,TRBV30,NA,NA,CASADQETQYF,TGTGCCTCCGCGGACCAAGAGACCCAGTACTTC
TRBJ2-2,TRBV10-2,NA,NA,CASSEIARDTGELFF,TGCGCCAGCAGTGAGATAGCGCGGGACACCGGGGAGCTGTTTTTT